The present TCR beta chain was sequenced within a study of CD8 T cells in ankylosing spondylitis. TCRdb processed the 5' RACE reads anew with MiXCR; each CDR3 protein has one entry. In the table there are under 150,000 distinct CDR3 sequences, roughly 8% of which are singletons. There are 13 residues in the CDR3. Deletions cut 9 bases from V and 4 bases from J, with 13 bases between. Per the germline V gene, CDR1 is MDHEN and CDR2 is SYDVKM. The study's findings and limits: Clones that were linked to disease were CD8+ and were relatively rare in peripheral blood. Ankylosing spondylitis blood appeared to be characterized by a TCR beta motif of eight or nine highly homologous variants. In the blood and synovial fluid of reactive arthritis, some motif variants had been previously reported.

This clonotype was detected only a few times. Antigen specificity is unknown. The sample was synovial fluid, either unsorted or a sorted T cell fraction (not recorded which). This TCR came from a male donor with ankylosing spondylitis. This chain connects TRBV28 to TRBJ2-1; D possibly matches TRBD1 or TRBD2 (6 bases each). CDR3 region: CASRTGAYNEQFF. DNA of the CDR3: TGTGCCAGTAGAACGGGGGCGTACAATGAGCAGTTCTTC.